Described below is a single TCR beta chain sequence and its context. The data originate from a study of cytomegalovirus exposure and HLA in healthy donors. Both 60 Vbeta primers and 13 Jbeta primers went into the PCR. Assay used: immunoSEQ multiplex PCR; TCRdb lists only in-frame clones, some missing. Of approximately 110,000 clones listed, roughly 71% were seen once; the top ten hold roughly 4.1%. The CDR3 length is 15 residues. Trimming left V 2 bases short and J 8 bases short, with 13 bases between. Germline CDR1 reads SEHNR; CDR2 reads FQNEAQ (reference sequence). The chain has TRBV7-9 and TRBJ1-6; the D is unclear. The clonotype comes from a woman aged 45-65 years in good health and CMV-seropositive. The sequenced sample consisted of PBMCs. The CDR3 loop is CASSLSSRPDSPLHF. CDR3 nucleotide sequence: TGTGCCAGCAGCTTATCAAGCCGTCCGGATTCACCCCTCCACTTT.